Below, one T cell receptor (beta chain) is given with its context. No antigen is known for it. V was shortened by 5 bases and J by 5 bases, with 11 bases between the two germline ends. Germline V gene lookup returns CDR1 LNHDA and CDR2 SQIVND (reference sequence). The CDR3 totals 13 residues. The sample is drawn from a study of T cell responses to AZD1222 COVID-19 vaccine. Study conclusions and caveats: Of spike-specific TCRs, nearly half reportedly target regions left unmutated in variants. White British ancestry dominated among donors, who included more females, and clonal diversity was possibly underestimated.

Second-dose schedules of about 4 or about 12 weeks were combined. The protocol was immunoSEQ multiplex PCR, while the TCRdb copy is restricted to in-frame clones and leaves out a portion. The sample contains approximately 170,000 clones, roughly 88% of which appear only once. The chain links TRBV19 to TRBJ2-3; D ambiguous. The source material was peripheral blood, sampled 28 days after the second AZD1222 dose. The TCR sequence derives from an adult who received the AZD1222 COVID-19 vaccine. Written as DNA, the CDR3 is TGTGCCAGTAGTCCCCTCGCTGTAGATACGCAGTATTTT. Its translation: CASSPLAVDTQYF.